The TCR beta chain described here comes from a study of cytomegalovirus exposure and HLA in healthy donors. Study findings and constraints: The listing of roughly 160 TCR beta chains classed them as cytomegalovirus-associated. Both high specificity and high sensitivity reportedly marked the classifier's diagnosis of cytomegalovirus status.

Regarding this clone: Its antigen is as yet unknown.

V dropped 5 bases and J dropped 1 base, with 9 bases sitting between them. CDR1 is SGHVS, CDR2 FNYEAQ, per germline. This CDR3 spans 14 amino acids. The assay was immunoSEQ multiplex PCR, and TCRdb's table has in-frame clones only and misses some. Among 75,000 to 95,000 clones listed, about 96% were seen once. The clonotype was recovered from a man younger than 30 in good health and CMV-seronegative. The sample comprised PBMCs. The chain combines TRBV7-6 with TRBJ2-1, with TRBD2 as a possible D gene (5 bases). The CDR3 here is CASSPTRSYNEQFF. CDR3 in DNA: TGTGCCAGCAGCCCTACTAGGTCCTACAATGAGCAGTTCTTC.